This T cell receptor beta chain was captured by sequencing in a study of OX40 agonist ivuxolimab in advanced cancers. Study background: Intravenous ivuxolimab was administered to patients every 2 weeks at 0.01 to 10 mg/kg. Earlier treatment with anti-PD-1, anti-PD-L1 or anti-CTLA-4 was permitted, and about 40% had received some. The dose-escalation cohort had hepatocellular carcinoma, melanoma, renal cell or head and neck cancer.

The sampling schedule covered blood at baseline, cycle 4 day 1, and cycle 7 day 1. This clone has only a few counts. Sequenced by immunoSEQ multiplex PCR; TCRdb stores in-frame clones only, minus some. The repertoire consists of about 95,000 clones, with about 85% occurring once and the leading ten covering 3% to 4.5%. V was clipped by 8 bases and J by 1 base, with 11 bases between them. This CDR3 has 14 residues. Germline V gene data show CDR1 as ENHRY and CDR2 as SYGVKD. This chain joins TRBV10-3 and TRBJ1-4; possible D gene TRBD1, 6 bases. The sample in question was CD4+ or CD8+ T cells sorted from blood, obtained in a trial of the OX40 agonist ivuxolimab. This TCR was sampled from an adult with an advanced solid tumor such as melanoma, head and neck, liver or kidney cancer. The CDR3 loop reads CAIGDTLTNEKLFF. CDR3 bases: TGTGCCATCGGGGACACCCTAACTAATGAAAAACTGTTTTTT.